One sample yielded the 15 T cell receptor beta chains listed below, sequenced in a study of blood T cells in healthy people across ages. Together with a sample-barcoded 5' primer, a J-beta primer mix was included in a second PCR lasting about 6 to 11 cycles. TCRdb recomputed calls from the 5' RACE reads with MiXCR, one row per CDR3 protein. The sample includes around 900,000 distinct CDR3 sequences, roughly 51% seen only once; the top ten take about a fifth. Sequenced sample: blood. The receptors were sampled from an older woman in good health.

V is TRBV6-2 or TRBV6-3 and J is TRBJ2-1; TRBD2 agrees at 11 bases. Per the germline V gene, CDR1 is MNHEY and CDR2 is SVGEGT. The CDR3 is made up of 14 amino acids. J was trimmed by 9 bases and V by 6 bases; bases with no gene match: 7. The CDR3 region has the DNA TGTGCCAGCAGAACTAGCGGGAGTTCTAGTGAGCAGTTCTTC. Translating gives CASRTSGSSSEQFF.

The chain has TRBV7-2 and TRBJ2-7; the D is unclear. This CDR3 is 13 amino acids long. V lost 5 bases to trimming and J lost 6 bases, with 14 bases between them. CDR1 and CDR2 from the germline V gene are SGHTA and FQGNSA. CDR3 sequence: CASSPLGRPEQYF. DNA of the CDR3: TGTGCCAGCAGCCCACTCGGTAGACCCGAGCAGTACTTC.

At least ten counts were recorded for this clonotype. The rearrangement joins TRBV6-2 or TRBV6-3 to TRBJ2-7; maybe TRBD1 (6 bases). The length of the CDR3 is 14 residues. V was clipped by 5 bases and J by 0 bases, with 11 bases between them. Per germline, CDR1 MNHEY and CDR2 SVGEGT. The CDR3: CASSRQAPSYEQYF. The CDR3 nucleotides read TGTGCCAGCAGTCGACAGGCACCCTCCTACGAGCAGTACTTC.

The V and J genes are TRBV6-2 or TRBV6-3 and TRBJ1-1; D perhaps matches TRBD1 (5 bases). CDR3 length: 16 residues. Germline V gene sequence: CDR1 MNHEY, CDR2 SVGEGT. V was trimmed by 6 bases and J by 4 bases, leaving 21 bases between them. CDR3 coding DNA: TGTGCCAGCAGATACCCTAAGGGACCAGAAGGCACTGAAGCTTTCTTT. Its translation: CASRYPKGPEGTEAFF.

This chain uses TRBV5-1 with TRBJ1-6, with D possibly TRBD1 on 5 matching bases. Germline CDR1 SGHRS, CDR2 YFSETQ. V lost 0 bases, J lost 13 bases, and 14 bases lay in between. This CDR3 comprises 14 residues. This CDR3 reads CASSLAGGGMPLHF. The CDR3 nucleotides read TGCGCCAGCAGCTTGGCCGGTGGGGGGATGCCCCTCCACTTT.

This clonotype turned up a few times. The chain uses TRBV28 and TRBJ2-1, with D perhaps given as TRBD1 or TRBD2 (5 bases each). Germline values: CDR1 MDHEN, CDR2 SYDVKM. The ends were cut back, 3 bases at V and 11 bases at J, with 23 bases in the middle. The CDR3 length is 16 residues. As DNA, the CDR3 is TGTGCCAGCAGTTTTCCCGCCACGCGCCCGTCGGGGCAGCAGTTCTTC. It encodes CASSFPATRPSGQQFF.

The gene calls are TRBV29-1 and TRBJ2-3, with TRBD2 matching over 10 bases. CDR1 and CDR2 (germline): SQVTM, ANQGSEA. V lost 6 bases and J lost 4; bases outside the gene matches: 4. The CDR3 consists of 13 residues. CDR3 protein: CSVAGGPPDTQYF. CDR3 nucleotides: TGCAGCGTAGCGGGAGGGCCTCCAGATACGCAGTATTTT.

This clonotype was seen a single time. In DNA, the CDR3 is TGTGCCAGCAGTTACTCGAAAGGGCAGGGGCGGTTCTTC. Its protein is CASSYSKGQGRFF. The V gene is TRBV6-2 or TRBV6-3, the J gene TRBJ2-1; D possibly corresponds to TRBD1 (6 bases). Germline V gives CDR1 MNHEY, CDR2 SVGEGT. CDR3 size: 13 residues. Trimming took 0 bases from V and 15 from J, leaving 15 bases between them.

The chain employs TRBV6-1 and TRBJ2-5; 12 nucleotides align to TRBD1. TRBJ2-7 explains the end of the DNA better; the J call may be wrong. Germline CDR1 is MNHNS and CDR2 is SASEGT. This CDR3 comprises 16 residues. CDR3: CASSGRDRGRESEQYF. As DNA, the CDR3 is TGTGCCAGCAGTGGGAGGGACAGGGGGCGTGAAAGCGAGCAGTACTTC.

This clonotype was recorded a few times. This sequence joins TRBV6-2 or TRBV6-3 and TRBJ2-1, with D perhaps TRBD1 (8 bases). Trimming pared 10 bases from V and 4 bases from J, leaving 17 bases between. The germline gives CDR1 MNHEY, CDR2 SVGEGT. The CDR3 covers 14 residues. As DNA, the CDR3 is TGTGCCATCAGGGGGCGGGGGCTTTACAATGAGCAGTTCTTC. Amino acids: CAIRGRGLYNEQFF.

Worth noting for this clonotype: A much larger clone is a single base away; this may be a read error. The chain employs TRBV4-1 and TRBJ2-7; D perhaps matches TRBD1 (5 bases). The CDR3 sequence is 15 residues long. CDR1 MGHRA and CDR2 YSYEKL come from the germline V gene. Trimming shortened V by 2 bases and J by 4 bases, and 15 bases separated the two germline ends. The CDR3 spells CASSQQVQGWYEQYF. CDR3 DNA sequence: TGCGCCAGCAGCCAACAGGTCCAGGGATGGTACGAGCAGTACTTC.

CDR3 sequence reads: CSARDLATNEKLFF. The CDR3 coding sequence is TGCAGTGCTAGAGATTTGGCTACTAATGAAAAACTGTTTTTT. The chain couples TRBV20-1 to TRBJ1-4; D gene ambiguous. V dropped 0 bases and J dropped 2 bases, with 7 bases sitting between them. This CDR3 is 14 amino acids long. Germline V CDR1 and CDR2: DFQATT, SNEGSKA (reference sequence).

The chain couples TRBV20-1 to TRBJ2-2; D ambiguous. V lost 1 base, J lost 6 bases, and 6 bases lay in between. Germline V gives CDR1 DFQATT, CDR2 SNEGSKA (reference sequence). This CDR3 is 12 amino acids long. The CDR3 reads CSARVGPGELFF. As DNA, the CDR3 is TGCAGTGCTAGAGTCGGACCCGGGGAGCTGTTTTTT.

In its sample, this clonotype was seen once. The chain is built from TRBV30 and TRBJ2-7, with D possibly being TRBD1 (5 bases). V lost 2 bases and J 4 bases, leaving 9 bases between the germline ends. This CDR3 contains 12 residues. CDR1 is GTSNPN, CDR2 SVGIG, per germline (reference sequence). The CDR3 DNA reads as TGTGCCTGGAGTAAGGGGATTTACGAGCAGTACTTC. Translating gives CAWSKGIYEQYF.

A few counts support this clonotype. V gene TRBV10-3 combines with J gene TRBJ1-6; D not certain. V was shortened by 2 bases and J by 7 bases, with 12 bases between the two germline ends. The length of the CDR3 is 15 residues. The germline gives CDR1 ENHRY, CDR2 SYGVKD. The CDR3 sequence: CAISEGNTENSPLHF. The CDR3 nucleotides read TGTGCCATCAGTGAGGGTAATACGGAGAATTCACCCCTCCACTTT.